Listed below are T cell receptor beta chains from one sample, sequenced in a study of blood T cells in healthy people across ages. TCRdb fed the 5' RACE reads into MiXCR, producing one record per CDR3 protein. The repertoire holds about 680,000 distinct CDR3 sequences, with 49% as singletons. Input material: blood. All receptors come from a woman in her sixties or seventies in good health. The CDR3 runs from the conserved cysteine through the conserved F or W. The D gene is left open where the match is weak. Clone sizes are given selectively: once, few, many, or a class where the clone is expanded.

D,V,J,size,DNA,CDR3
-,TRBV7-2,TRBJ1-5,-,TGTGCCAGCAGGCTCGCCAGCAATCAGCCCCAGCATTTT,CASRLASNQPQHF
TRBD2,TRBV6-5,TRBJ2-7,once,TGTGCCAGCAGTTCACTCACCGGACTAGGGAGCTACGAGCAGTACTTC,CASSSLTGLGSYEQYF
-,TRBV7-8,TRBJ1-2,-,TGTGCCAGCAGCTTAGCTTCAGGAGACGGGGACCTATATGGCTACACCTTC,CASSLASGDGDLYGYTF
-,TRBV6-2/TRBV6-3,TRBJ2-7,-,TGTGCCAGCAGCATCGGGGGTGGGCAGTACTTC,CASSIGGGQYF
-,TRBV5-1,TRBJ1-5,-,TGCGCCAGCAAACCGGGCGGGGATCCTCAGCCCCAGCATTTT,CASKPGGDPQPQHF
-,TRBV20-1,TRBJ2-3,-,TGCAGTGCTCCCTTGGTCCCTACGCAGTATTTT,CSAPLVPTQYF
TRBD2,TRBV6-2/TRBV6-3,TRBJ2-1,few,TGTGCCAGCAGTTACCCGGCGGGGGGGAGCTACAATGAGCAGTTCTTC,CASSYPAGGSYNEQFF
-,TRBV4-2,TRBJ2-3,few,TGTGCCAGCAGCCAAAACATAGCGGACGCCACAGATACGCAGTATTTT,CASSQNIADATDTQYF
-,TRBV5-6,TRBJ1-5,-,TGTGCCAGCAGCCTTGGCACACAGGGCAATCAGCCCCAGCATTTT,CASSLGTQGNQPQHF
-,TRBV4-2,TRBJ2-5,many,TGTGCCAGCAGCCAAGGGCCTCAAGAGACCCAGTACTTC,CASSQGPQETQYF
-,TRBV7-2,TRBJ2-5,few,TGTGCCAGCAGCCCTACTGGGGTAGCAGAGACCCAGTACTTC,CASSPTGVAETQYF
TRBD2,TRBV20-1,TRBJ2-7,-,TGCAGTGCTAGAGGGACTAGCGCTTACGAGCAGTACTTC,CSARGTSAYEQYF
-,TRBV21-1,TRBJ1-1,-,TGTGCCAGCAGCAAATGCGACAGGGGTGTCATGAACACTGAAGCTTTCTTT,CASSKCDRGVMNTEAFF
-,TRBV7-9,TRBJ2-7,-,TGTGCCAGCAGCCCAAAGACATCCTACGAGCAGTACTTC,CASSPKTSYEQYF
-,TRBV20-1,TRBJ2-7,few,TGCAGTGCTAGAGACCCTCAGGACTTTCCTAGCTCCTACGAGCAGTACTTC,CSARDPQDFPSSYEQYF
-,TRBV15,TRBJ2-3,-,TGTGCCACCAGCAGCGACCAGATAGATACGCAGTATTTT,CATSSDQIDTQYF
TRBD2,TRBV6-2/TRBV6-3,TRBJ2-1,-,TGTGCCAGCAACCCCGGGGCTAGCGGGAGGGCCTACAATGAGCAGTTCTTC,CASNPGASGRAYNEQFF
TRBD2,TRBV20-1,TRBJ2-1,many,TGCAGTGCTCCCCAGCGGGAGGGGAAAAATGAGCAGTTCTTC,CSAPQREGKNEQFF
TRBD2,TRBV4-1,TRBJ2-1,few,TGCGCCAGCAGCCAGATCGGACTAGCGGGCTACAATGAGCAGTTCTTC,CASSQIGLAGYNEQFF
-,TRBV20-1,TRBJ2-7,few,TGCAGTGCTAGAGTCAGGGGGGACGAGCAGTACTTC,CSARVRGDEQYF
TRBD1,TRBV29-1,TRBJ2-5,few,TGCAGCGCCCCGACAGGGGGCGAAGAGACCCAGTACTTC,CSAPTGGEETQYF
TRBD2,TRBV10-3,TRBJ2-7,-,TGTGCCATCAGTGGGACTAGCGGCTACAATGAGCAGTACTTC,CAISGTSGYNEQYF
-,TRBV4-3,TRBJ2-1,-,TGCGCCAGCAGCCAATACCCGGGACTTAACAATGAGCAGTTCTTC,CASSQYPGLNNEQFF
-,TRBV12-3/TRBV12-4,TRBJ2-5,-,TGTGCCAGCAGTTTAGCTGGGGGCGGGAAGACCCAGTACTTC,CASSLAGGGKTQYF
-,TRBV5-1,TRBJ2-2,-,TGCGCCAGCAGCAGGACAGCGAACACCGGGGAGCTGTTTTTT,CASSRTANTGELFF
TRBD1,TRBV25-1,TRBJ2-5,-,TGTGCCAGCCAGGACAGGGGGCTAGGCGAGACCCAGTACTTC,CASQDRGLGETQYF
TRBD1,TRBV7-2,TRBJ2-1,-,TGTGCCAGCAGCGGAACCGGGACAGCCTACAATGAGCAGTTCTTC,CASSGTGTAYNEQFF
-,TRBV20-1,TRBJ2-5,few,TGCAGTGCGCTGGAGCGGTTGAGGCAAGAGACCCAGTACTTC,CSALERLRQETQYF
-,TRBV9,TRBJ2-1,many,TGTGCCAGCGCGCCCCAGGGGAACATTTACAATGAGCAGTTCTTC,CASAPQGNIYNEQFF
-,TRBV4-2,TRBJ1-2,once,TGTGCCAGCAGCCAAGAGACAGCTTCTAACTATGGCTACACCTTC,CASSQETASNYGYTF
TRBD2,TRBV6-2/TRBV6-3,TRBJ2-7,few,TGTGCCAGCAGCCCTAGCGGTGGATATACTTTGACCTACGAGCAGTACTTC,CASSPSGGYTLTYEQYF
TRBD1,TRBV7-8,TRBJ2-4,few,TGTGCCAGCAGCCACGGAGGGGTCAGGGGGCTGTCCTACGGGCAGTACTTC,CASSHGGVRGLSYGQYF
-,TRBV4-3,TRBJ1-4,-,TGCGCCAGCAGCCAAGATAGGGGGGGGGTCGGAATAGGGGAAAAACTGTTTTTT,CASSQDRGGVGIGEKLFF